This T cell receptor (beta chain) is from a study of CD8+CD57+ T cells in acquired aplastic anemia. Study overall: The study obtained an average of roughly 3 ug of DNA from sorted CD4+ and CD8+ cells.

The CDR3 loop spans 14 amino acids. V was pared by 1 base and J by 3 bases, with 8 bases between. Germline V gene data show CDR1 as LNHNV and CDR2 as YYDKDF (reference sequence). Genomic DNA was employed as the template in profiling TCR beta VDJ and CDR3. Each CDR3 protein is one row after TCRdb ran MiXCR on the reads. The top ten hold roughly 29% of the sample, which has 200,000 to 250,000 distinct CDR3 sequences, around 60% seen once. This clonotype has a handful of counts. No antigen is known for it. Points from the study as a whole: About 29 sequences, all CD8+ CDR3, were shared between patients and controls.

The J gene is TRBJ2-3, the V gene TRBV15; the D is unclear. Sequencing used sorted CD4+, CD8+, or CD8+CD57+ T cells (not recorded which) from PBMCs. The origin of this receptor is a human donor in good health. The CDR3: CATSRGTATDTQYF. The CDR3 coding sequence is TGTGCCACCAGCAGAGGGACCGCTACAGATACGCAGTATTTT.